This is a list of T cell receptor beta chains from one sample in a study of shared clonotypes between healthy human individuals. Libraries were prepared by immunoSEQ multiplex PCR; TCRdb keeps only in-frame clonotypes and omits some of them. The table has about 1.5 million clones, 95% to 99% seen once. What was sequenced was naive CD4+ T cells sorted from blood. The source is a man younger than 40 in good health. Both conserved end residues are trimmed from each CDR3. Some rows have no size entry. The others give once, few or many, or a class for an expanded clone.

>NA|TRBJ1-1|TRBV18
ASSPTQGAIATEAF
>NA|TRBJ1-3|TRBV18
ASSPGQGGSGNTIY
>NA|TRBJ2-2|TRBV18
ASSPLGLARNTGELF
>NA|TRBJ1-2|TRBV30
AWIGRVGYGYT
>NA|TRBJ1-3|TRBV15
ATSRRAAGNTIY
>NA|TRBJ2-7|TRBV5-4
ASSQDPGGAYEQY
>once|TRBJ2-2|TRBV9
ASSVGPGGPSGGGELF
>NA|TRBJ2-2|TRBV6-1
ASSALVPTGGASGELF
>NA|TRBJ2-7|TRBV28
ASSAPGVSAYEQY
>NA|TRBJ2-3|TRBV18
ASSPLDTGDTQY
>NA|TRBJ1-1|TRBV28
ASRVAGMNTEAF
>NA|TRBJ2-1|TRBV7-9
ASTLYTGESYNEQF
>NA|TRBJ1-5|TRBV19
ASSIPRTGPYNQPQH
>NA|TRBJ2-1|TRBV29-1
SALGGAVQNEQF
>NA|TRBJ2-2|TRBV5-1
ASSLSGNTGELF
>NA|TRBJ2-1|TRBV28
ASSAGLAGEQF
>NA|TRBJ2-7|TRBV9
ASSVTSGPSYEQY
>NA|TRBJ2-7|TRBV19
ASSSNRDRGLSEQY
>NA|TRBJ2-7|TRBV28
ASSRVDPGTYEQY
>NA|TRBJ2-7|TRBV27
ASYSILGTDYEQY
>NA|TRBJ2-3|TRBV9
ASSVSGSDTQY
>NA|TRBJ1-5|TRBV6-6
ASSYREANQPQH
>NA|TRBJ2-3|TRBV5-1
ASSLAPGLGTDTQY
>once|TRBJ2-7|TRBV7-9
ASSSLAGMGMEQY
>NA|TRBJ2-3|TRBV10-3
AISEWGGGTDTQY
>NA|TRBJ2-7|TRBV7-9
ASSGAEGRRSFSYEQY
>NA|TRBJ1-4|TRBV5-6
ASSGILGEKLF
>NA|TRBJ2-2|TRBV2
ASSGAGNIIGELF
>NA|TRBJ2-6|TRBV14
ASSQDWFPASGRRPGANVLT
>once|TRBJ2-7|TRBV19
ASSIGQGAFTYEQY
>NA|TRBJ2-1|TRBV7-9
AGRASGRHLYNEQF
>NA|TRBJ1-4|TRBV5-4
ASSSPGQLNEKLF
>NA|TRBJ2-5|TRBV14
ASSLLGLAQGTQY
>once|TRBJ2-5|TRBV18
ASSPQGIQETQY
>NA|TRBJ2-5|TRBV7-8
ASSLAWVIGETQY
>NA|TRBJ1-2|TRBV7-2
ASSLEFAGSISGYT
>NA|TRBJ2-7|TRBV9
ASSVSTSGPYEQY
>NA|TRBJ2-7|TRBV5-1
ASKSTSGKYEQY
>NA|TRBJ1-1|TRBV18
ASSLVTPRAKTEAF
>NA|TRBJ1-3|TRBV6-5
ASRQGVYSGNTIY
>NA|TRBJ2-7|TRBV5-6
ASSPLGTSEQY
>once|TRBJ2-1|TRBV7-9
ASSPPGTDFNEQF
>NA|TRBJ2-5|TRBV6-6
ASSPRGSLETQY
>NA|TRBJ1-1|TRBV7-6
ASSLRTNTEAF
>NA|TRBJ2-7|TRBV9
ASSQRGQAGYEQY
>NA|TRBJ2-5|TRBV7-9
ASSLVSRRVLAGGETQY
>NA|TRBJ2-2|TRBV6-5
ASSSDSRVVF
>NA|TRBJ1-2|TRBV5-1
ASSSGGPGRGYT